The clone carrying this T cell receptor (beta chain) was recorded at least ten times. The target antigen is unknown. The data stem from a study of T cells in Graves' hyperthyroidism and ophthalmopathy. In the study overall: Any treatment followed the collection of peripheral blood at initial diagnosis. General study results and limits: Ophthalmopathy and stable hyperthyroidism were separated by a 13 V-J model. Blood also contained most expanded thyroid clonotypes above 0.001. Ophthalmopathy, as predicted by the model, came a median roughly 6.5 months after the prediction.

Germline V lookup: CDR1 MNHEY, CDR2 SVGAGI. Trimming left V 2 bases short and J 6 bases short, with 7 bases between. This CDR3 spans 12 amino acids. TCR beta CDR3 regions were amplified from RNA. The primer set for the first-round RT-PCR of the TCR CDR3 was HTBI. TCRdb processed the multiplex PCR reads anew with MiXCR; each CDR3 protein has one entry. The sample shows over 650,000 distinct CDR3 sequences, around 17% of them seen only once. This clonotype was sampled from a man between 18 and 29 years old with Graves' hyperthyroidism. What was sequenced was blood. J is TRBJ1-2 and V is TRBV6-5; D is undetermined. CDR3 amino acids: CASSYKGDGYTF. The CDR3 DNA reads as TGTGCCAGCAGTTACAAGGGTGATGGCTACACCTTC.